Here is one TCR beta chain with its context. Its antigen is undetermined. CD4+CD25+CD127- Tregs, CD4+CD25- non-Tregs, CD4 and CD8 cells were sorted. This sample is drawn from a study of Tregs in tolerant kidney transplant recipients. Overall study findings and caveats: This study did not directly address biological reproducibility. Expanding Tregs on activated donor B cells appeared to best identify donor-specific TCRbeta clones. Validation in larger populations is needed because few patients were studied.

This CDR3 contains 15 residues. Germline V gene data show CDR1 as LNHDA and CDR2 as SQIVND (reference sequence). Trimming removed 5 bases from V and 7 bases from J; junction bases left unmatched: 7. Libraries were prepared by immunoSEQ multiplex PCR; TCRdb keeps only in-frame clonotypes and omits some of them. The sample lists 75,000 to 100,000 clones; roughly nine tenths were seen once. This TCR came from a human donor in good health. Sequenced sample: CD8+ T cells from blood. The gene calls are TRBV19 and TRBJ2-1; 11 bases align to TRBD2. CDR3 bases: TGTGCCAGTAGTCCGACTAGCGGGATGTTAAATGAGCAGTTCTTC. Encoded protein: CASSPTSGMLNEQFF.